Given below is one T cell receptor beta chain in context. The antigen remains unidentified. PCR was performed a second time for about 7 to 12 cycles using a sample-barcoded 5' primer and a J-beta primer mix. TCRdb ran MiXCR on the 5' RACE reads and lists one entry per CDR3 protein. The data contain around 2 million distinct CDR3 sequences, roughly two fifths of them singletons. The data originate from a study of blood T cells in healthy people across ages. This CDR3 region has 14 residues. Germline-derived CDR1 and CDR2 are LGHNA and YSLEER. V lost 2 bases and J 5 bases, leaving 11 bases between the germline ends. Findings and caveats of the study: Roughly linear age-related decline in beta diversity appeared, significant by age 40. Changes in expanded clonotypes were possibly confounded, as the CMV status of donors was unknown. Strong correlation existed between TCR beta diversity and naive T cell percentage.

Sequenced material: blood. The clonotype comes from a human donor in good health. The genes are TRBV4-3 and TRBJ2-3; a possible D gene is TRBD1 (5 bases). The CDR3: CASSQLYRRDTQYF. The CDR3 DNA reads TGCGCCAGCAGCCAACTCTACAGGAGAGATACGCAGTATTTT.